The sequence of this T cell receptor beta chain was determined in a study of T cell changes during pregnancy in multiple sclerosis. Germline V gene sequence: CDR1 MDHEN, CDR2 SYDVKM. The CDR3 totals 14 residues. The V gene lost 3 bases and the J gene lost 10 bases, with 18 bases spanning the gap. Profiling relied on immunoSEQ multiplex PCR, and the TCRdb table lists in-frame clones only, not all of them. The sample lists approximately 45,000 clones; roughly 92% were seen once. The chain has TRBV28 and TRBJ2-5; a possible D gene is TRBD2 (8 bases). This sequence was found in a female donor with multiple sclerosis, enrolled in a pregnancy study. This sample comprised CD4+ T cells from peripheral blood mononuclear cells, obtained in the first trimester of pregnancy. CDR3 bases: TGTGCCAGCAGTTTGGCGGGAGGTGCAGGGGGCCAGTACTTC. Amino acid sequence: CASSLAGGAGGQYF. Full variable domain (remainder filled in from reference TRBV28 and TRBJ2-5): DVKVTQSSRYLVKRTGEKVFLECVQDMDHENMFWYRQDPGLGLRLIYFSYDVKMKEKGDIPEGYSVSREKKERFSLILESASTNQTSMYLCASSLAGGAGGQYFGPGTRLLVL.